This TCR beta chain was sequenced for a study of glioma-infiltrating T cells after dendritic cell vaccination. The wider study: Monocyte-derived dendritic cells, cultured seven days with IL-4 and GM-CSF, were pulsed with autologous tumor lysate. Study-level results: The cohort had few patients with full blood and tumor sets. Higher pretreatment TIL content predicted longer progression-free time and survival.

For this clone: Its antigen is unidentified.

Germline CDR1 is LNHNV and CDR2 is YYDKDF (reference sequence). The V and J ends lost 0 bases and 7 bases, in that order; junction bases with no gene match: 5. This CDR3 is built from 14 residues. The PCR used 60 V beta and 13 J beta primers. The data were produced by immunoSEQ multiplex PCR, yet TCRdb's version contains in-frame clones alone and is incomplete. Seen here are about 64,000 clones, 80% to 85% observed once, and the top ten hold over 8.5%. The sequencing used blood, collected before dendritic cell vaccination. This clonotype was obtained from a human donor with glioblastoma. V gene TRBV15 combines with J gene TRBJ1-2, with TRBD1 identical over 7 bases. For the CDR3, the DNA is TGTGCCACCAGCAGAGACACAGGGGCTGGTGGCTACACCTTC. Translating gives CATSRDTGAGGYTF.